These 2 T cell receptor beta chains share one sample of origin, sequenced in a study of cytomegalovirus exposure and HLA in healthy donors. Libraries were prepared by immunoSEQ multiplex PCR; TCRdb keeps only in-frame clonotypes and omits some of them. Of more than 110,000 clones listed, almost 90% are singletons. Sequencing input: PBMCs. The origin of the receptors is a woman between 18 and 29 years old in good health and CMV-seropositive.

In its sample, this clone was seen once. The V and J genes are TRBV9 and TRBJ2-5, with D possibly being TRBD2 (7 bases). V lost 7 bases, J lost 4 bases, and 17 bases lay in between. CDR3 length: 14 amino acids. In germline, CDR1 is SGDLS, CDR2 YYNGEE. As DNA, the CDR3 is TGTGCCAGCTCCTTAGGGGGGGACCCAGAGACCCAGTACTTC. This translates into CASSLGGDPETQYF.

The genes are TRBV19 and TRBJ1-5; 10 nucleotides line up with TRBD1. V shed 5 bases and J 6 bases; nucleotides not matched to a gene: 7. The CDR3 spans 15 residues. In germline, CDR1 is LNHDA, CDR2 SQIVND (reference sequence). CDR3 nucleotides: TGTGCCAGTAGTGAGACAGGGGGCGCGTCTCAGCCCCAGCATTTT. As protein: CASSETGGASQPQHF.